Listed here is a single T cell receptor (beta chain). The data originate from a study of blood T cells in healthy people across ages. Primed by a sample-barcoded 5' primer and a J-beta primer mix, a second PCR proceeded for 7 to 11 cycles. From the 5' RACE reads, TCRdb called clonotypes with MiXCR, one entry per CDR3 protein. The sample holds around 520,000 distinct CDR3 sequences, about 29% seen once. V was clipped by 6 bases and J by 0 bases, with 13 bases between them. The CDR3 is 15 residues long. Germline-derived CDR1 and CDR2 are MNHEY and SVGAGI. The same specimen was also included in a second study, on T cells of mothers and their children.

Sequenced material: blood. The rearrangement joins TRBV6-5 to TRBJ2-3; possible D gene TRBD2, 6 bases. The clonotype was recovered from a boy aged 2 to 10 in good health. The CDR3 region has the DNA TGTGCCAGCAGCCGTAGCGGCCCTAGCACAGATACGCAGTATTTT. This sequence encodes CASSRSGPSTDTQYF.